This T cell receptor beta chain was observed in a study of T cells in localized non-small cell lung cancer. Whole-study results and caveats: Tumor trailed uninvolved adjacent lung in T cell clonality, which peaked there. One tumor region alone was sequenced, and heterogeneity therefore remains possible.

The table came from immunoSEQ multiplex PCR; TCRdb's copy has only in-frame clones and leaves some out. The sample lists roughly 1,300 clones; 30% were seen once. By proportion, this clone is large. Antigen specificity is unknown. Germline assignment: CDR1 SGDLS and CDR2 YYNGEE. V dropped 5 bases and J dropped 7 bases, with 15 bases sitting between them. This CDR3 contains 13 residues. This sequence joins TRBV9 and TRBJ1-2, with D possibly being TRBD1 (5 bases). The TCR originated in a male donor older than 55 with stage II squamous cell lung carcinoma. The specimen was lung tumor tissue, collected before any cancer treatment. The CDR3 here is CASSDQGDSGYTF. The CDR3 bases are TGTGCCAGCAGTGATCAGGGAGATTCTGGCTACACCTTC.